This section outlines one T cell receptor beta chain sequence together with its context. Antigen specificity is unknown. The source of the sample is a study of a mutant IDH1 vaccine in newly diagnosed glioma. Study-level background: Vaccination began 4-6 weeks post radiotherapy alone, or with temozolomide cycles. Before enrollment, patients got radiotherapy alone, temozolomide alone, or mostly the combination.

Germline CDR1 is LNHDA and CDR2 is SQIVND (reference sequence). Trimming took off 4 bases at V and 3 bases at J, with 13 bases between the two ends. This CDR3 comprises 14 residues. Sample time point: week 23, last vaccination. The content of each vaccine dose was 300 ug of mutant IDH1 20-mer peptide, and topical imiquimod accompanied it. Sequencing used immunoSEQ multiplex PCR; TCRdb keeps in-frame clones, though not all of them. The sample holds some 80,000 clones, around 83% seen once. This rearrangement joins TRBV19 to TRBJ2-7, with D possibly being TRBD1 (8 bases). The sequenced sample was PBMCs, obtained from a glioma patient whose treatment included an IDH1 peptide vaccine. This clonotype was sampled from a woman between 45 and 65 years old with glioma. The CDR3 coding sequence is TGTGCCAGTAGTAGAAACAGGGGGGGCTACGAGCAGTACTTC. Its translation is CASSRNRGGYEQYF.